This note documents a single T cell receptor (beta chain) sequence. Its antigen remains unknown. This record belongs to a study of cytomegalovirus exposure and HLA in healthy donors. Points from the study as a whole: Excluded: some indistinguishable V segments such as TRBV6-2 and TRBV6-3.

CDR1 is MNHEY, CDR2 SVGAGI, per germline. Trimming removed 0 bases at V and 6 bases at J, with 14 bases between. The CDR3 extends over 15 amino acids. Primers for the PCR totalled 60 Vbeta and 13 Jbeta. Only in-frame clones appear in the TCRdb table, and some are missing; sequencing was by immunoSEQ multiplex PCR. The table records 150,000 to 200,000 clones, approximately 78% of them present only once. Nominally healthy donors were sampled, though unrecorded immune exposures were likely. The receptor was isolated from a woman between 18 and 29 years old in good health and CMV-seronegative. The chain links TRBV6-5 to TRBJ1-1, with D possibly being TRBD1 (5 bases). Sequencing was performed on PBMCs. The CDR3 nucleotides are TGTGCCAGCAGTTACTCGATTGGGGGGATAGCTGAAGCTTTCTTT. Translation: CASSYSIGGIAEAFF.